This TCR beta chain appears in the sequencing data of a study of T cells expressing NK-cell markers. Overall study findings and caveats: Whether expanded NKG2C-expressing T cell clones recognize HCMV is unknown. The CD3+CD56-NKG2C+ fraction was also led by these clonotypes in a handful of donors.

With regard to this clonotype: What it recognizes is unknown.

TCR beta cDNA was generated via 5'RACE template switching incorporating UMIs. No DNA is given; TCRdb re-called the 5' RACE reads and lists each CDR3 protein once. Its table lists about half a million distinct CDR3 sequences. This CDR3 is built from 16 residues. Looked up from germline, CDR1 is MNHEY and CDR2 is SMNVEV (reference sequence). The gene calls are TRBV27 and TRBJ2-4. Sequences were obtained from blood T cells: a sorted CD56 or NKG2C T cell subset, CD4+ or CD8+ T cells, or bulk PBMC T cells (not recorded which). This receptor was identified in a woman between 45 and 65 years old in good health. CDR3 loop: CASSLFEGIAKNIQYF.